Included here is one T cell receptor (beta chain) sequence, with context. The target antigen is unknown. Trimming removed 5 bases from V and 6 bases from J; junction bases left unmatched: 8. The germline V gene has CDR1 MDHEN and CDR2 SYDVKM. CDR3 size: 15 residues. Clones were sequenced by immunoSEQ multiplex PCR, and TCRdb holds only the in-frame ones, with some missing. The data hold approximately 14,000 clones, with approximately 90% observed a single time. This sample was taken from a study of T cells in localized non-small cell lung cancer. Findings and caveats of the study: Prolonged overall survival went with higher T cell density in the blood. Because researchers sequenced only one region of the tumor, heterogeneity is still possible.

The chain recombines TRBV28 with TRBJ2-1, with 9 bases fitting TRBD1. The sample was peripheral blood mononuclear cells, taken before any cancer treatment. The TCR was taken from a man between 35 and 75 years old with stage III lung adenocarcinoma. The CDR3 loop is CASSVQGATGNEQFF. The CDR3 nucleotides are TGTGCCAGCAGTGTACAGGGGGCAACGGGCAATGAGCAGTTCTTC. The full variable domain, with the rest looked up from reference TRBV28 and TRBJ2-1, is DVKVTQSSRYLVKRTGEKVFLECVQDMDHENMFWYRQDPGLGLRLIYFSYDVKMKEKGDIPEGYSVSREKKERFSLILESASTNQTSMYLCASSVQGATGNEQFFGPGTRLTVL.